These 18 T cell receptor beta chains share one sample of origin, sequenced in a study of T-cell memory formation after mild COVID-19. TCRdb independently ran MiXCR on the 5' RACE reads; one entry per CDR3 protein. Found here are hundreds of thousands of distinct CDR3 sequences, approximately 21% of them singletons; the top ten hold approximately 8.4%. The sample comprised PBMCs or a T cell subset sorted from them (not recorded which). The receptors derive from an adult woman who had mild COVID-19 (a few samples of this study predate the infection). Cell type and time point are not known.

The sample holds a few counts of this clonotype. Relative to the germline gene, one junction end is altered; a read error may explain this. The CDR3 spells CATSGGGGPQETQYF. CDR3 coding DNA: TGTGCCACCAGTGGAGGCGGGGGGCCACAAGAGACCCAGTACTTC. The genes are TRBV12-3 or TRBV12-4 and TRBJ2-5; TRBD2 matches at 8 bases. This CDR3 is 15 amino acids long.

V usage is TRBV30 and J usage is TRBJ1-1; the D gene is possibly TRBD1 (6 bases). Germline CDR1 is GTSNPN and CDR2 is SVGIG (reference sequence). V gave up 5 bases and J gave up 1 base, with 17 bases separating them. The CDR3 runs 15 residues. The chain's CDR3 is CAWGFGGGRNTEAFF. As DNA, the CDR3 is TGTGCCTGGGGGTTTGGAGGGGGAAGGAACACTGAAGCTTTCTTT.

The J gene is TRBJ1-2, the V gene TRBV12-3 or TRBV12-4; D ambiguous. V dropped 3 bases and J dropped 8 bases, with 10 bases sitting between them. This CDR3 is 12 amino acids long. The CDR3 loop is CASSFAGEGYTF. The CDR3 DNA is TGTGCCAGCAGTTTTGCAGGTGAAGGCTACACCTTC.

The chain couples TRBV20-1 to TRBJ2-7, with 8 bases aligning to TRBD1. This CDR3 is 15 amino acids long. V was pared by 3 bases and J by 0 bases, with 7 bases of the junction left unmatched. The germline CDR1 and CDR2 sequences are DFQATT and SNEGSKA (reference sequence). The CDR3 DNA reads TGCAGTGCTAGGAAGGACAGGGATTACTCCTACGAGCAGTACTTC. Encoded protein: CSARKDRDYSYEQYF.

This sequence joins TRBV30 and TRBJ2-7, with D perhaps TRBD1 or TRBD2 (5 bases each). This CDR3 comprises 14 residues. The V gene's germline CDR1 is GTSNPN and CDR2 SVGIG (reference sequence). V lost 0 bases, J lost 3 bases, and 12 bases lay in between. As DNA, the CDR3 is TGTGCCTGGAGTGTAGCCTGGGGGATCTACGAGCAGTACTTC. This sequence encodes CAWSVAWGIYEQYF. Combining the CDR3 with reference TRBV30 and TRBJ2-7 gives the whole variable domain SQTIHQWPATLVQPVGSPLSLECTVEGTSNPNLYWYRQAAGRGLQLLFYSVGIGQISSEVPQNLSASRPQDRQFILSSKKLLLSDSGFYLCAWSVAWGIYEQYFGPGTRLTVT.

The genes are TRBV5-1 and TRBJ2-2, with a weak D call TRBD1 (6 bases). The CDR3 extends over 13 amino acids. Trimming cost V 6 bases and J 1 base, with 7 bases left between them. Germline loops: CDR1 SGHRS, CDR2 YFSETQ. In nucleotides, the CDR3 is TGCGCCAGCATGGGACAGAACACCGGGGAGCTGTTTTTT. It encodes CASMGQNTGELFF.

Relative to its sample, this clonotype is medium-sized. This rearrangement joins TRBV15 to TRBJ2-3; a possible D gene is TRBD2 (6 bases). The CDR3 covers 18 residues. Germline V gives CDR1 LNHNV, CDR2 YYDKDF (reference sequence). Trimming took off 0 bases at V and 6 bases at J, with 22 bases between the two ends. Here the CDR3 reads CATSRDRLGGAAFDTQYF. The CDR3, as DNA: TGTGCCACCAGCAGAGATCGATTAGGCGGGGCCGCATTTGATACGCAGTATTTT.

The chain joins TRBV5-1 to TRBJ1-1; D is unclear. Germline V gene lookup returns CDR1 SGHRS and CDR2 YFSETQ. The CDR3 runs to 11 residues. V lost 5 bases and J lost 6, with 8 bases in between. For the CDR3, the DNA is TGCGCCAGCAGTGGAGGTGCTGAAGCTTTCTTT. Protein sequence: CASSGGAEAFF.

This clonotype showed up many times. The chain recombines TRBV7-9 with TRBJ2-1; TRBD2 agrees at 8 bases. With 0 bases clipped from V and 8 bases from J, the junction kept 9 bases outside the gene matches. CDR1 and CDR2 from the germline V gene are SEHNR and FQNEAQ (reference sequence). This CDR3 is built from 16 residues. The CDR3 bases are TGTGCCAGCAGCTTAGCGACTTGGCGGGAGGTCGATGAGCAGTTCTTC. Translated, it gives CASSLATWREVDEQFF.

The V call is TRBV12-3 or TRBV12-4, the J call TRBJ1-2; tentative D call: TRBD1 (5 bases). V dropped 7 bases and J dropped 3 bases, with 12 bases sitting between them. This CDR3 region has 13 residues. CDR3 DNA: TGTGCCAGCACCCTGACAGCATACTATGGCTACACCTTC. Translation gives CASTLTAYYGYTF.

The V gene is TRBV20-1, the J gene TRBJ1-3; no firm D call. Per the germline V gene, CDR1 is DFQATT and CDR2 is SNEGSKA (reference sequence). V was pared by 2 bases and J by 4 bases, with 18 bases between. The CDR3 is 16 residues long. In DNA, the CDR3 is TGCAGTGCTAGAAAACCCTGGGTAGGATCGGGAAACACCATATATTTT. It yields the protein CSARKPWVGSGNTIYF.

This clonotype has a count of ten or more. The chain employs TRBV4-1 and TRBJ2-7, with D perhaps assigned TRBD1 or TRBD2 (5 bases each). Germline lookup yields CDR1 MGHRA and CDR2 YSYEKL. The CDR3 spans 14 residues. Between the trimmed V and J ends, which lost 4 bases and 1 base, there was a span of 11 bases. CDR3 nucleotides: TGCGCCAGCAGCCTGAGGGACCGTTCCTACGAGCAGTACTTC. Amino acid sequence: CASSLRDRSYEQYF.

The genes are TRBV12-3 or TRBV12-4 and TRBJ2-1; tentatively, D is TRBD2 (6 bases). This CDR3 has 14 amino acids. Trimming cost V 3 bases and J 3 bases, with 9 bases left between them. In DNA, the CDR3 is TGTGCCAGCAGTTTCTCGGGACTCTACAATGAGCAGTTCTTC. Its translation is CASSFSGLYNEQFF.

In its sample, this clonotype was seen a few times. The chain recombines TRBV9 with TRBJ2-7; perhaps TRBD2 as D (7 bases). The CDR3 has 15 residues. Trimming took off 4 bases at V and 3 bases at J, with 17 bases between the two ends. Germline values: CDR1 SGDLS, CDR2 YYNGEE. CDR3: CASSPGEGGYYEQYF. As DNA, the CDR3 is TGTGCCAGCAGCCCCGGGGAGGGGGGCTACTACGAGCAGTACTTC. Based on the CDR3 plus reference TRBV9 and TRBJ2-7, the full variable domain is DSGVTQTPKHLITATGQRVTLRCSPRSGDLSVYWYQQSLDQGLQFLIQYYNGEERAKGNILERFSAQQFPDLHSELNLSSLELGDSALYFCASSPGEGGYYEQYFGPGTRLTVT.

This clonotype appeared a few times. V and J are TRBV28 and TRBJ2-2, with D possibly TRBD2 on 6 matching bases. Germline-derived CDR1 and CDR2 are MDHEN and SYDVKM. Trimming left V 5 bases short and J 3 bases short, with 16 bases between. The CDR3 runs to 16 residues. The CDR3 DNA is TGTGCCAGCAGTCCCACGGGGACTTTCTACACCGGGGAGCTGTTTTTT. Protein: CASSPTGTFYTGELFF.

The J gene is TRBJ1-1, the V gene TRBV6-2 or TRBV6-3; D uncertain. V gave up 7 bases and J gave up 0 bases, with 21 bases separating them. Germline CDR1 MNHEY, CDR2 SVGEGT. The CDR3 contains 17 residues. The DNA of the CDR3 is TGTGCCAGCACTCTAAACACCTACGGGCATATGAACACTGAAGCTTTCTTT. As protein: CASTLNTYGHMNTEAFF.

The gene calls are TRBV27 and TRBJ2-1; possible D gene TRBD2, 6 bases. Per the germline V gene, CDR1 is MNHEY and CDR2 is SMNVEV (reference sequence). The CDR3 totals 14 residues. Trimming pared 3 bases from V and 10 bases from J, leaving 16 bases between. CDR3 nucleotide sequence: TGTGCCAGCAGTTTGGGATCACTAGCAGCAGAGCAGTTCTTC. Encoded protein: CASSLGSLAAEQFF.

This clonotype has a count of ten or more. This chain joins TRBV4-2 and TRBJ2-1, with 13 bases identical to TRBD2. The J segment lost 6 bases and the V segment lost 5 bases, leaving 13 bases of the junction unmatched. This CDR3 is built from 18 residues. Germline assignment: CDR1 LGHNA and CDR2 YNFKEQ. The CDR3 nucleotides are TGTGCCAGCAGCGAAAAAAGTCCGGGACTAGCGGGACTCAATGAGCAGTTCTTC. Residues: CASSEKSPGLAGLNEQFF.